One T cell receptor (beta chain) is described in this entry. Its recognized antigen is unknown. No base quality values were provided; no much bigger clone lies one nucleotide off. This sample was taken from a study of control samples from healthy donors and cancer patients (dated by TCRdb to between 2020 and 2021). From the germline V gene, CDR1 is MDHEN and CDR2 is SYDVKM. V was cut back by 10 bases and J by 6 bases, leaving a gap of 28 bases between them. The CDR3 contains 17 residues, cysteine and phenylalanine counted. Only CDR3 DNA remains: 51 bases, in frame from the first base. The receptor library was made with the immunoSEQ multiplex PCR assay. TCRdb carries this immuneACCESS record with in-frame sequences only. Its versions omit some clonotypes, under half of them owing to an unresolved V gene in the studies checked, with the rest unexplained. The sample profile shows 85,000 to 120,000 clones; 90% to 95% of them were found once. The ten largest account for 2% to 2.5% of the sample.

This chain is built from TRBV28 and TRBJ2-1, and TRBD1 may be the D gene, going by 5 matching bases. This clonotype originated in a woman between 18 and 29 years old in good health. Sequenced material: blood. Here the CDR3 is given as CATQHGFAGYPANEQFF. The nucleotides read TGTGCCACCCAACACGGATTTGCAGGGTATCCTGCCAATGAGCAGTTCTTC. The reference TRBV28 and TRBJ2-1 proteins fill in what lies around the CDR3, so the full variable domain reads DVKVTQSSRYLVKRTGEKVFLECVQDMDHENMFWYRQDPGLGLRLIYFSYDVKMKEKGDIPEGYSVSREKKERFSLILESASTNQTSMYLCATQHGFAGYPANEQFFGPGTRLTVL.